This entry is about one TCR beta chain. Its antigen is unknown. PCR used 60 Vbeta primers and 13 Jbeta primers. Sequenced by immunoSEQ multiplex PCR; TCRdb stores in-frame clones only, minus some. The data hold about 150,000 clones, with 80% observed a single time. The J segment lost 5 bases and the V segment lost 5 bases, leaving 7 bases of the junction unmatched. The CDR3 contains 14 residues. Germline V lookup: CDR1 SNHLY, CDR2 FYNNEI. The record originates from a study of cytomegalovirus exposure and HLA in healthy donors. General study results and limits: In presence/absence analyses, roughly uniform sequencing depth across donors was assumed.

The chain carries TRBV2 and TRBJ1-2, with TRBD1 identical over 8 bases. The sequencing sample was made of PBMCs. This TCR came from a woman in her forties in good health and CMV-seropositive. The CDR3 DNA is TGTGCCAGCAGTTACGACAGGGGATCATATGGCTACACCTTC. It encodes CASSYDRGSYGYTF. The full variable domain, rest sourced from reference TRBV2 and TRBJ1-2, is EPEVTQTPSHQVTQMGQEVILRCVPISNHLYFYWYRQILGQKVEFLVSFYNNEISEKSEIFDDQFSVERPDGSNFTLKIRSTKLEDSAMYFCASSYDRGSYGYTFGSGTRLTVV.